This T cell receptor (beta chain) emerged from a study of early T cells in non-severe SARS-CoV-2 infection (dated by TCRdb to about 2021). For the wider study: Because TCR sequencing relied on bulk RNA taken from unsorted whole blood, pairing of alpha and beta chains was not possible. On the study overall, not on this receptor specifically: Matching against VDJdb was skewed toward anti-spike CD8 responses, likely underestimated virus-specific expansions, and missed private and CD4 specificities.

The library was built by means of 5' RACE. The sequencer listed for this sample is NextSeq 500. Unique molecular identifiers were attached to individual cDNA molecules in the TCR library protocol so that sequencing error and PCR bias could be corrected. TCR alpha and beta chains were both sequenced, and the abundances of alpha and beta sequences in each sample were closely correlated with each other. In the original analysis: Decombinator V4 was used to annotate the V gene, J gene and CDR3 of the TCR sequences. Expanded TCRs were defined as changing significantly between any two time points under a Poisson model with p below 0.0001. Abundances of TCRs were expressed as counts per million after normalisation to the total number of TCRs sequenced in each sample. TRAV1-2 paired with TRAJ12, TRAJ20 or TRAJ33 defined MAIT TCRs, while TRAV10 paired with TRAJ18 defined iNKT TCRs. VDJdb, accessed on 1 November 2021, was searched for TCRs annotated for CMV, EBV and SARS-CoV-2, and TCRs annotated for more than one antigen were excluded. TCRdb's own reprocessing of the public reads used fastp at Q25 and MiXCR and kept productive beta chains. Entries are consolidated by CDR3 protein sequence, retaining the most common genes and DNA. The V and J calls follow TCRdb's processing rather than the paper's. The sample table shows 53,000 or so distinct CDR3 sequences, and 9% to 15% are seen once. The ten largest clones represent about 2.4% of the sample.

Set within a cohort of healthcare workers in London, UK, this nested case-control study involved weekly PCR testing of nasopharyngeal swabs along with blood sampling. Between 23 and 31 March 2020, the week of the UK lockdown, healthcare workers were enrolled and then followed up weekly for as long as 16 weeks. V is pared back by 5 bases and J by 7 bases, with 15 bases lying between the germline termini. The germline V gene provides CDR1 SGHTA and CDR2 FQGNSA. Measured from the cysteine to the phenylalanine, the CDR3 is 14 residues long. CDR3 DNA is the only sequence kept; it has 42 bases, read in frame from the first base. This clonotype was found a few times. What this receptor recognizes is not known. Nothing much larger sits one base from this clone, and base qualities are not available.

Sequenced material: whole blood, taken at baseline. This receptor chain uses TRBV7-2 and TRBJ1-5, with the D gene too uncertain to name. This TCR was recovered from an adult who was a healthcare worker with PCR-confirmed SARS-CoV-2 infection or an uninfected control (not recorded which). The sequenced DNA: TGTGCCAGCAGCCCGACACCGAGCGGGCAGCCCCAGCATTTT. Translated, it reads CASSPTPSGQPQHF.